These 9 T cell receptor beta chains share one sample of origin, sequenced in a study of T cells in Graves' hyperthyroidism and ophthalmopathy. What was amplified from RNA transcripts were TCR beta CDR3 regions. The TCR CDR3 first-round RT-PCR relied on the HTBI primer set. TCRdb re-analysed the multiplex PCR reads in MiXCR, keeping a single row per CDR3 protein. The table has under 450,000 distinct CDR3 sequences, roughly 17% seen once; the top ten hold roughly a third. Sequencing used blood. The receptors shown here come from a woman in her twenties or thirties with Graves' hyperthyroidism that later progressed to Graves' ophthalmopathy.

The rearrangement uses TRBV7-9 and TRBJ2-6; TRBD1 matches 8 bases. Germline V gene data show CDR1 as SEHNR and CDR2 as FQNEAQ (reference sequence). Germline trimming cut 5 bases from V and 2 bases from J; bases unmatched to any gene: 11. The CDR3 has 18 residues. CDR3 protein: CASSPRGQVTAGANVLTF. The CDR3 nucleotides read TGTGCCAGCAGCCCCCGGGGACAGGTAACAGCTGGGGCCAACGTCCTGACTTTC. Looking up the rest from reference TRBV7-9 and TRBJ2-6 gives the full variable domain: DTGVSQNPRHKITKRGQNVTFRCDPISEHNRLYWYRQTLGQGPEFLTYFQNEAQLEKSRLLSDRFSAERPKGSFSTLEIQRTEQGDSAMYLCASSPRGQVTAGANVLTFGAGSRLTVL.

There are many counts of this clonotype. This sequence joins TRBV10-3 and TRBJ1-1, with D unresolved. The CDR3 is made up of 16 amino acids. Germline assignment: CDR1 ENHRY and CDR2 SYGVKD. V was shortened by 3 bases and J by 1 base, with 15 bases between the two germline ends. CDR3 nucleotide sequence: TGTGCCATCAGTGACATGGTACGGGCCTCGAACACTGAAGCTTTCTTT. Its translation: CAISDMVRASNTEAFF.

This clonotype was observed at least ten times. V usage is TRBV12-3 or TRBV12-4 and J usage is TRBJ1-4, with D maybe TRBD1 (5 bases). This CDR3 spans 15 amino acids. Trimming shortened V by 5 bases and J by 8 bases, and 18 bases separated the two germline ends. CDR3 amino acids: CASSTPGPGKEKLFF. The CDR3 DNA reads TGTGCCAGCAGTACACCGGGACCAGGGAAGGAAAAACTGTTTTTT.

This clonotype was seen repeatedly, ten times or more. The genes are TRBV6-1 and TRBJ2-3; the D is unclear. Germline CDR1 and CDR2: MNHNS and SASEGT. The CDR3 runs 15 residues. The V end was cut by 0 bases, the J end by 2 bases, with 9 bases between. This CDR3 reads CASSEADVATDTQYF. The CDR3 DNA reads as TGTGCCAGCAGTGAAGCGGACGTAGCCACAGATACGCAGTATTTT.

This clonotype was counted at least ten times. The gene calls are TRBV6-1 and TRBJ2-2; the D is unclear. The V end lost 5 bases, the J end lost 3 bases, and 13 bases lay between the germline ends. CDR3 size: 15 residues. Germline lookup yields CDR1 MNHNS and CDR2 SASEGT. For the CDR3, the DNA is TGTGCCAGCAGTTCAGATCCAACTTACACCGGGGAGCTGTTTTTT. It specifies CASSSDPTYTGELFF.

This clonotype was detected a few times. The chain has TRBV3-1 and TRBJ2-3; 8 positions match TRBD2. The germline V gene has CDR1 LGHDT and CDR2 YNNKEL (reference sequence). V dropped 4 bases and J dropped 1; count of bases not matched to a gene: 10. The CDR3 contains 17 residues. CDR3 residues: CASSPSPSGGGTDTQYF. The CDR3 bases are TGTGCCAGCAGCCCATCCCCGAGCGGGGGAGGCACAGATACGCAGTATTTT.

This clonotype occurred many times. CDR3 in DNA: TGCGCCAGCAGCGCGACAGCGAACACCGGGGAGCTGTTTTTT. Residues: CASSATANTGELFF. J is TRBJ2-2 and V is TRBV10-1; D possibly corresponds to TRBD1 (5 bases). The length of the CDR3 is 14 residues. The germline gives CDR1 WNHNN, CDR2 SYGVQD (reference sequence). Trimming stripped 6 bases from V and 0 bases from J, with 8 bases between.

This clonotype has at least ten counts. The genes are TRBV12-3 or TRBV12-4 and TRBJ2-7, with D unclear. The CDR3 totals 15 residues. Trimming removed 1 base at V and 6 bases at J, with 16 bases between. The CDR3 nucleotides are TGTGCCAGCAGTTTAGTCCTAGATTTCGGCGGCGAGCAGTACTTC. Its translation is CASSLVLDFGGEQYF.

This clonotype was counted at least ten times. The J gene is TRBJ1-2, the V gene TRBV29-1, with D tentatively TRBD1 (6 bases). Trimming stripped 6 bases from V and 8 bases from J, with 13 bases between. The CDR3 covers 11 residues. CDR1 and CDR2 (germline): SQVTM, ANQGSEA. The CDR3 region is CSVTTGKGYTF. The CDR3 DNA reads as TGCAGCGTAACCACAGGGAAAGGCTACACCTTC.